One T cell receptor beta chain is described in this entry. What it binds is not known. The V and J ends lost 5 bases and 6 bases, in that order; junction bases with no gene match: 6. The CDR3 consists of 14 residues. Germline-derived CDR1 and CDR2 are SGHTA and FQGNSA. The sample is drawn from a study of siplizumab effects on memory and regulatory T cells. Profiled with immunoSEQ multiplex PCR; TCRdb holds only in-frame clones, not every one. The sample lists roughly 100,000 clones, roughly 96% occurring once. Study-wide points: About 75-97% of proliferating CD4+ or CD8+ clones had no assignable naive or memory phenotype.

The receptor comes from a human donor in good health. The sample was naive CD4+ T cells sorted from blood. The chain employs TRBV7-2 and TRBJ1-4; TRBD1 matches 7 bases. CDR3 residues: CASSKDRFDEKLFF. CDR3 coding DNA: TGTGCCAGCAGCAAGGACAGGTTTGATGAAAAACTGTTTTTT.